The 17 T cell receptor beta chains presented below share a single source sample, sequenced in a study of cytomegalovirus exposure and HLA in healthy donors. The PCR ran on 60 Vbeta and 13 Jbeta primers. Clones were read by immunoSEQ multiplex PCR, and TCRdb kept only the in-frame ones, dropping some. The sample lists some 150,000 clones, about 87% occurring once. The material sequenced was PBMCs. The source of these receptors is a woman under 40 in good health and CMV-seronegative.

The chain recombines TRBV30 with TRBJ2-3, with unresolved D. The CDR3 extends over 13 amino acids. V lost 4 bases and J 2 bases, leaving 10 bases between the germline ends. The germline CDR1 and CDR2 sequences are GTSNPN and SVGIG (reference sequence). Here the CDR3 DNA reads TGTGCCTGGATGCTGTACTCCACAGATACGCAGTATTTT. Amino acids: CAWMLYSTDTQYF.

The count of this clone is one. The rearrangement links TRBV28 to TRBJ2-7, with 9 bases aligning to TRBD2. The CDR3 totals 16 residues. CDR1 is MDHEN, CDR2 SYDVKM, per germline. With V trimmed by 3 bases and J by 5 bases, 11 bases remained unmatched. The CDR3 here is CASSFRSGRDWDEQYF. DNA of the CDR3: TGTGCCAGCAGTTTCCGTAGCGGGAGAGATTGGGACGAGCAGTACTTC.

This rearrangement joins TRBV28 to TRBJ1-2; 7 bases map to TRBD1. This CDR3 comprises 13 residues. J was trimmed by 5 bases and V by 8 bases; bases with no gene match: 8. CDR1 and CDR2 (germline): MDHEN, SYDVKM. The CDR3 is CASGSRDRYGYTF. DNA for the CDR3: TGTGCCAGCGGTTCCCGGGACAGATATGGCTACACCTTC.

V and J are TRBV11-2 and TRBJ2-5; TRBD2 matches 11 bases. The J segment lost 1 base and the V segment lost 8 bases, leaving 0 bases of the junction unmatched. This CDR3 contains 13 residues. The germline gives CDR1 SGHAT, CDR2 FQNNGV. The DNA for the CDR3 is TGTGCCAGCGGGACTAGCGGCCAAGAGACCCAGTACTTC. Translation: CASGTSGQETQYF. Supplemented by reference TRBV11-2 and TRBJ2-5, the full variable domain reads EAGVAQSPRYKIIEKRQSVAFWCNPISGHATLYWYQQILGQGPKLLIQFQNNGVVDDSQLPKDRFSAERLKGVDSTLKIQPAKLEDSAVYLCASGTSGQETQYFGPGTRLLVL.

Within the sample, this clone is large. The chain employs TRBV5-5 and TRBJ1-2; no definite D call. This CDR3 spans 14 amino acids. Germline CDR1 is SGHKS and CDR2 is YYEKEE (reference sequence). Trimming took off 2 bases at V and 3 bases at J, with 11 bases between the two ends. CDR3 nucleotide sequence: TGTGCCAGCAGCTTTTACGGGTATCACTATGGCTACACCTTC. Translation: CASSFYGYHYGYTF.

The chain joins TRBV7-9 to TRBJ2-2, with 8 bases that match TRBD1. This CDR3 spans 17 amino acids. CDR1 is SEHNR, CDR2 FQNEAQ, per germline (reference sequence). After removal of 5 bases from V and 7 bases from J, the junction contained 15 bases not matched to a gene. This chain's CDR3 is CASSAGQGRGRLGELFF. The CDR3 DNA sequence: TGTGCCAGCAGCGCCGGACAGGGTCGGGGCAGGCTCGGGGAGCTGTTTTTT.

The gene calls are TRBV6-6 and TRBJ2-1; maybe TRBD1 (6 bases). Trimming cost V 0 bases and J 4 bases, with 13 bases left between them. The germline V gene has CDR1 MNHNY and CDR2 SVGAGI (reference sequence). This CDR3 contains 16 residues. The DNA of the CDR3 is TGTGCCAGCAGTTACTCCGGACAGAAAGGTTACAATGAGCAGTTCTTC. This codes for CASSYSGQKGYNEQFF.

The V gene is TRBV10-3, the J gene TRBJ2-3, with a weak D call TRBD2 (6 bases). The CDR3 consists of 13 residues. Between the trimmed V and J ends, which lost 7 bases and 4 bases, there was a span of 12 bases. Germline CDR1 ENHRY, CDR2 SYGVKD. The CDR3 reads CAIMGREADTQYF. The CDR3 DNA reads TGTGCCATCATGGGCAGGGAGGCAGATACGCAGTATTTT.

This clone occurred once. The chain carries TRBV7-8 and TRBJ1-1, with 9 nucleotides matching TRBD1. The V gene end was trimmed by 0 bases and the J gene end by 5 bases; junction bases not matched to a gene: 4. This CDR3 has 15 residues. Germline CDR1 and CDR2: SGHVS and FQNEAQ. The CDR3 nucleotides read TGTGCCAGCAGCTTAGCGGGACAGGGACGTACTGAAGCTTTCTTT. This encodes CASSLAGQGRTEAFF.

The genes are TRBV10-2 and TRBJ2-1; a weak D match, TRBD2 (6 bases). This CDR3 contains 15 residues. The germline V gene has CDR1 WSHSY and CDR2 SAAADI. V shed 8 bases and J shed 5 bases, with 19 bases lying between them. CDR3 DNA: TGCGCCAGCTGCCCGGGTTATGAGCGGGACAATGAGCAGTTCTTC. As protein: CASCPGYERDNEQFF.

This chain connects TRBV5-4 to TRBJ1-2; TRBD1 might be the D (5 bases). Germline V gives CDR1 SGHNT, CDR2 YYREEE (reference sequence). The CDR3 sequence is 12 residues long. V dropped 0 bases and J dropped 14 bases, with 14 bases sitting between them. CDR3 coding DNA: TGTGCCAGCAGCTTGGATGGCAGGGAAGATACCTTC. It encodes CASSLDGREDTF. Looking up the rest from reference TRBV5-4 and TRBJ1-2 gives the full variable domain: ETGVTQSPTHLIKTRGQQVTLRCSSQSGHNTVSWYQQALGQGPQFIFQYYREEENGRGNFPPRFSGLQFPNYSSELNVNALELDDSALYLCASSLDGREDTFGSGTRLTVV.

The sample holds a few counts of this clone. CDR3 residues: CASSLDHGQGYEQYF. The CDR3 DNA reads as TGTGCCAGCAGCTTGGATCACGGACAGGGCTACGAGCAGTACTTC. The chain uses TRBV7-6 and TRBJ2-7; the match to TRBD1 covers 8 bases. CDR3 length: 15 amino acids. Germline assignment: CDR1 SGHVS and CDR2 FNYEAQ. V was clipped by 3 bases and J by 3 bases; unmatched bases: 7.

The chain joins TRBV2 to TRBJ1-1; TRBD1 matches at 7 bases. The V and J ends lost 7 bases and 5 bases, in that order; junction bases with no gene match: 10. CDR1 and CDR2 from the germline V gene are SNHLY and FYNNEI. This CDR3 has 14 residues. CDR3 sequence: CASIGDRGGTEAFF. The CDR3 region has the DNA TGTGCCAGCATCGGGGACAGAGGGGGAACTGAAGCTTTCTTT.

CDR3 sequence (DNA): TGTGCCAGCAGCTTCTCAGCGGGAGGCTCCTACGAGCAGTACTTC. It translates to CASSFSAGGSYEQYF. The rearrangement uses TRBV5-4 and TRBJ2-5; 9 positions agree with TRBD2. The DNA matches TRBJ2-7 better at its end, which makes the J call doubtful. Germline lookup yields CDR1 SGHNT and CDR2 YYREEE (reference sequence). This CDR3 has 15 amino acids.

In regard to this clone: One junction end disagrees with the germline gene, perhaps due to a read error. The genes are TRBV6-6 and TRBJ1-1; TRBD1 aligns across 8 bases. Germline lookup yields CDR1 MNHNY and CDR2 SVGAGI (reference sequence). The CDR3 has 13 residues. CDR3 sequence (DNA): TGTGCCAGCAGTTTCGGACAGGGAGGGCCCCCCCTCTTT. Its protein is CASSFGQGGPPLF.

The chain carries TRBV27 and TRBJ2-3, with 8 nucleotides matching TRBD2. V shed 8 bases, J shed 1 base, and the junction held 5 bases outside the gene matches. From germline, CDR1 is MNHEY and CDR2 SMNVEV (reference sequence). The CDR3 has 14 amino acids. DNA for the CDR3: TGTGCCAGCCACCGGGAGGGGGGCACAGATACGCAGTATTTT. It yields the protein CASHREGGTDTQYF.

This chain links TRBV29-1 with TRBJ1-2, with 7 bases fitting TRBD1. The CDR3 loop spans 13 amino acids. CDR1 is SQVTM, CDR2 ANQGSEA, per germline. V shed 4 bases and J 4 bases; nucleotides not matched to a gene: 6. The CDR3 nucleotides are TGCAGCGTTGGAGAAGGGGGCCCCTATGGCTACACCTTC. Its protein product is CSVGEGGPYGYTF. The whole variable domain, filled in from reference TRBV29-1 and TRBJ1-2, reads SAVISQKPSRDICQRGTSLTIQCQVDSQVTMMFWYRQQPGQSLTLIATANQGSEATYESGFVIDKFPISRPNLTFSTLTVSNMSPEDSSIYLCSVGEGGPYGYTFGSGTRLTVV.